This entry describes one T cell receptor beta chain. Some clones are missing from TCRdb's copy, which holds only in-frame ones; the method was immunoSEQ multiplex PCR. The table shows 7,000 to 10,000 clones, with approximately 30% occurring only once. The data belong to a study of graft-versus-host responses after intestinal transplantation. Looking at the study overall: Anti-thymocyte globulin induction preceded about 3 years of tacrolimus and steroid maintenance in all recipients. General study findings and limits: Early after transplant, HvG declines were associated with peak levels of circulating GvH clones.

Co-plated with roughly 200,000 CFSE-labeled responder cells were roughly 200,000 irradiated, violet-dye-labeled stimulator cells. Germline V gene data show CDR1 as MGHDK and CDR2 as SYGVNS. The CDR3 sequence is 16 residues long. J lost 4 bases, V lost 4 bases, and 10 bases had no gene match. The sample in question was alloreactive CD4+ T cells from a mixed lymphocyte reaction culture, obtained before intestinal transplant. The subset: CFSE-low proliferating T cells sorted from roughly six-day pre-transplant mixed lymphocyte reaction (GvH or HvG direction). The receptor was isolated from a human patient who received an intestinal transplant. This chain links TRBV25-1 with TRBJ2-3; 8 positions agree with TRBD1. Here the CDR3 DNA reads TGTGCCAGCAGTGCGGCCAGGACAGGGAACGCAGATACGCAGTATTTT. It is translated as CASSAARTGNADTQYF. The full variable domain, rest sourced from reference TRBV25-1 and TRBJ2-3, is EADIYQTPRYLVIGTGKKITLECSQTMGHDKMYWYQQDPGMELHLIHYSYGVNSTEKGDLSSESTVSRIRTEHFPLTLESARPSHTSQYLCASSAARTGNADTQYFGPGTRLTVL.